What follows describes a single TCR beta chain. Its antigen is still unknown. Both 60 Vbeta primers and 13 Jbeta primers went into the PCR. Assay used: immunoSEQ multiplex PCR; TCRdb lists only in-frame clones, some missing. Of more than 150,000 clones listed, roughly 73% are singletons. It was healthy bone marrow donors who served as donors. This record belongs to a study of cytomegalovirus exposure and HLA in healthy donors. Study-level results: In vitro confirmation showed a few CMV-associated chains to be CMV antigen specific.

CDR3 length equals 16 residues. The V gene's germline CDR1 is KGHSH and CDR2 LQKENI. With V trimmed by 4 bases and J by 6 bases, 12 bases remained unmatched. Input material: PBMCs. The origin of this receptor is a woman between 40 and 50 years old in good health and CMV-seropositive. The chain employs TRBV18 and TRBJ2-3, with 8 bases fitting TRBD1. CDR3 region: CASSLLRQGRGDTQYF. The DNA of the CDR3 is TGTGCCAGCTCACTTCTTCGACAGGGGCGCGGGGATACGCAGTATTTT.